The subject of this entry is one TCR beta chain. It lacks a known antigen. The record has no base qualities; no much larger clone is one base away. The junction carries 11 bases between V and J, which are trimmed by 6 bases and 5 bases respectively. The germline V gene (reference sequence) provides CDR1 MNHNY and CDR2 SVGAGI. CDR3 length: 13 amino acids, cysteine to phenylalanine. The kept DNA is CDR3 alone, 39 bases in frame from the first base. Each collaborating institution followed its own protocols to collect whole blood in K2EDTA tubes. For TCRbeta analysis, collaborators shipped samples in one of three forms: frozen whole blood, isolated PBMCs, or DNA extracted from either of those sample types. The data belong to a study of blood T cell repertoires in COVID-19 (dated by TCRdb to about 2020). About the investigation overall: The collaborator samples originated in the United States, Italy and Spain and spanned the acute and convalescent phases of COVID-19. The material from the prospective study consisted of cDNA or gDNA derived from T cells, B-cell-depleted T cells, or PBMCs. Deeply sampled blood TCRbeta repertoires from subjects exposed to, actively infected with, or recovered from COVID-19 were included in the dataset. The repertoires were released in a freely available public database intended as a resource for research on the immune response to SARS-CoV-2. Samples came from the ongoing ImmuneRACE study (first 160 participants) plus 1,254 subjects from 6 global collaborators. A de-identified subject ID, COVID-19 status, age in years and sex were almost always included in the sample metadata. Where available, HLA class I and class II types were obtained from metadata supplied by the sample provider rather than from assay-based typing.

The immunoSEQ Assay, a bias-controlled multiplex PCR, was used to amplify TCRbeta CDR3 regions from genomic DNA. From the authors' description of their analysis: The number of nucleated cells in each sample was estimated by amplification of reference gene primers within the assay. To quantify the absolute abundance of each unique TCRbeta CDR3 rearrangement, sequence reads were collapsed and filtered. For each sample, productive Simpson clonality was calculated as the square root of Simpson's diversity index across productive rearrangements. TCRdb limited this immuneACCESS table to in-frame rearrangements with V and J called. A share of clones is missing; checked studies link under half to unresolved V genes, and the rest is unexplained. V and J calls and clone size come straight from that table; D and trimming were deduced from the DNA. The sample data list approximately 93,000 clones, and 80% to 90% of these were observed just once. The top ten constitute 25% to 30% of the sample.

Points the paper makes about the study in general: The amount of clinical and demographic metadata varied by source and participant and was provided uncurated.

The sequence is built from TRBV6-6 and TRBJ1-5; a tentative D call is TRBD1 (5 bases match). This receptor was identified in a man aged 50 to 60 with active or convalescent COVID-19. Sequencing used peripheral blood. The nucleotide sequence is TGTGCCAGCAGCTTAGGGGAATATCAGCCCCAGCATTTT. Its product reads: CASSLGEYQPQHF.